This T cell receptor (beta chain) was captured in a study of shared clonotypes between healthy human individuals. About the study: There were three CD4 naive, three CD4 memory, two CD8 naive and one CD8 memory plates per donor. Notes on the study in general: Compared with clonotypes that all four donors shared, non-shared clonotypes had lower generation probabilities. Only blood samples were collected, and tissue repertoires likely differ.

The V gene lost 5 bases and the J gene lost 5 bases, with 18 bases spanning the gap. Germline V gene lookup returns CDR1 SGHNT and CDR2 YENEEA. The CDR3 is 15 amino acids. Comment on this clone: No antigen is known for it.

The repertoire was sequenced with immunoSEQ multiplex PCR; TCRdb's copy has only in-frame clones and lacks some. The repertoire holds some 1,400,000 clones, with around 97% as singletons. This clonotype was obtained from a man aged 25 to 40 in good health. The sample was naive CD4+ T cells sorted from blood. The subset here: CD45RA+ positively selected. The V gene is TRBV11-3, the J gene TRBJ2-5, with D possibly matching TRBD1 (6 bases). This CDR3 is CASSPNPTGRETQYF. CDR3 in DNA: TGTGCCAGCAGCCCTAACCCGACAGGTCGGGAGACCCAGTACTTC.